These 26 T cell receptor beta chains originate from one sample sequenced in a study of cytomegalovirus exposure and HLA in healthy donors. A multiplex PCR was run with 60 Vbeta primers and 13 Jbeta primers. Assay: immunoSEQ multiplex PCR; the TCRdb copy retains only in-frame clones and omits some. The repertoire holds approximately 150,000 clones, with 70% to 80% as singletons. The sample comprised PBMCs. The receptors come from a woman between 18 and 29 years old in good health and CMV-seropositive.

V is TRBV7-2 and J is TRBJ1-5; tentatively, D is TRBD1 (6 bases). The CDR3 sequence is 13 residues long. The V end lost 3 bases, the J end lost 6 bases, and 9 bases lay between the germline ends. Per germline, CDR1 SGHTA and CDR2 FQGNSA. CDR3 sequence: CASSFSGVQPQHF. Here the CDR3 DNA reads TGTGCCAGCAGCTTTTCAGGGGTTCAGCCCCAGCATTTT.

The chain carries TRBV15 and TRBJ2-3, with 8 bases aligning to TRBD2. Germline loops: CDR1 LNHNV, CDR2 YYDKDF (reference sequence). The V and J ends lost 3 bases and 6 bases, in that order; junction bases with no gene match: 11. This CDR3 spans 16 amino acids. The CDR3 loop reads CATSRDPRGGGDTQYF. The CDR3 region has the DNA TGTGCCACCAGCAGGGACCCCCGGGGGGGCGGTGATACGCAGTATTTT. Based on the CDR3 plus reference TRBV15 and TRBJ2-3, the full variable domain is DAMVIQNPRYQVTQFGKPVTLSCSQTLNHNVMYWYQQKSSQAPKLLFHYYDKDFNNEADTPDNFQSRRPNTSFCFLDIRSPGLGDTAMYLCATSRDPRGGGDTQYFGPGTRLTVL.

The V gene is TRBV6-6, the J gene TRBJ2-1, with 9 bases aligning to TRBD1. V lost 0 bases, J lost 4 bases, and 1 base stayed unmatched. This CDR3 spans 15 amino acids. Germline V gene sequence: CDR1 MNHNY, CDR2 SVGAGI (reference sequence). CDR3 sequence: CASSYSDRGYNEQFF. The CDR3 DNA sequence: TGTGCCAGCAGTTACTCGGACAGGGGTTACAATGAGCAGTTCTTC.

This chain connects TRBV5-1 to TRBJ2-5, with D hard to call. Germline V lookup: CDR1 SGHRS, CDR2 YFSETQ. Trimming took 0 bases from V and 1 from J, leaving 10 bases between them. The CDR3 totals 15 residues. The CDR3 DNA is TGCGCCAGCAGCTTGGATCGCGGTAGCCAAGAGACCCAGTACTTC. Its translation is CASSLDRGSQETQYF.

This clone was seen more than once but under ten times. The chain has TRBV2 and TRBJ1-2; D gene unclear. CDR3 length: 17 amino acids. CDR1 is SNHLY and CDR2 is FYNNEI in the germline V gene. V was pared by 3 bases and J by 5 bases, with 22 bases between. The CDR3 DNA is TGTGCCAGCAGTGACATCAGGCATGAGGACTCCCTATATGGCTACACCTTC. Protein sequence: CASSDIRHEDSLYGYTF.

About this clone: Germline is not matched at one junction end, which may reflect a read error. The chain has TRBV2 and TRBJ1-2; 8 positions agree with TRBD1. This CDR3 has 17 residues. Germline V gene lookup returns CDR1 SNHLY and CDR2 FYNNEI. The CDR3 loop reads CASRVELGTGANYGHTF. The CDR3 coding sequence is TGTGCCAGCCGGGTAGAGTTAGGGACAGGAGCTAACTATGGCCACACCTTC.

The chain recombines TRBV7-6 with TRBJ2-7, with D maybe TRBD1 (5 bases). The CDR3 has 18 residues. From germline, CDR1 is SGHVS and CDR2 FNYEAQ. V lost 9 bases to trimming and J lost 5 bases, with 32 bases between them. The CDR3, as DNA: TGTGCCAGGCCCCGATACCGCTCAGCCAGGGTGAGGTCGCACGAGCAGTACTTC. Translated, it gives CARPRYRSARVRSHEQYF.

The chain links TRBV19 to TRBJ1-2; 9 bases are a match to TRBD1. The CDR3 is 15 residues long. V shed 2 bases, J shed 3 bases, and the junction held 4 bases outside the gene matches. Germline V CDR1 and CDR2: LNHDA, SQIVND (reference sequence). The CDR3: CASSIWDRVDYGYTF. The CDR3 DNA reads TGTGCCAGTAGTATATGGGACAGGGTGGACTATGGCTACACCTTC.

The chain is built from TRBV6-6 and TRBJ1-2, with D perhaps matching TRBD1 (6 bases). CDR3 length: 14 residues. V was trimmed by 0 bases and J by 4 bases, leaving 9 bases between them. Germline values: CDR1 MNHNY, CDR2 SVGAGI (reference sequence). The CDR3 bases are TGTGCCAGCAGTTACTCCCAGGGGTCCTATGGCTACACCTTC. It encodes CASSYSQGSYGYTF.

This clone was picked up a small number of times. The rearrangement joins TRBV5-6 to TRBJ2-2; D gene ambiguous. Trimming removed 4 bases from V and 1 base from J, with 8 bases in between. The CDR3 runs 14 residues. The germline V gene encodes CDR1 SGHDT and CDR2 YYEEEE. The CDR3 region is CASSRYVNTGELFF. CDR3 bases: TGTGCCAGCAGCCGGTACGTGAACACCGGGGAGCTGTTTTTT.

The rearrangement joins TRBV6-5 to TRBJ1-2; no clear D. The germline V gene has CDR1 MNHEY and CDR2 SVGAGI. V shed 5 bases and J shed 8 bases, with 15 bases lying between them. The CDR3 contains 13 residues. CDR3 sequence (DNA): TGTGCCAGCAGTGACAAGCTCCGCCCGGGCTACACCTTC. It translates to CASSDKLRPGYTF.

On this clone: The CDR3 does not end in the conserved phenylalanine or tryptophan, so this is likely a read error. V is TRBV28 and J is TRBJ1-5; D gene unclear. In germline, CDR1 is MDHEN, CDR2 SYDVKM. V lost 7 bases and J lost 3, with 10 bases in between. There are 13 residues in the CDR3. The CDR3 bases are TGTGCCAGCATTCAGGTTTTCAATCAGCCCCAGCATCTT. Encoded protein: CASIQVFNQPQHL.

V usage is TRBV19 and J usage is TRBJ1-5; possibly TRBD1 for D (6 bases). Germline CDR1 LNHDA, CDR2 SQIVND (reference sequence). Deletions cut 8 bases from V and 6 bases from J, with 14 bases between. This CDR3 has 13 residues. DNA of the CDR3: TGTGCCAGTCTCGACAGGTCGGGTCAGCCCCAGCATTTT. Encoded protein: CASLDRSGQPQHF.

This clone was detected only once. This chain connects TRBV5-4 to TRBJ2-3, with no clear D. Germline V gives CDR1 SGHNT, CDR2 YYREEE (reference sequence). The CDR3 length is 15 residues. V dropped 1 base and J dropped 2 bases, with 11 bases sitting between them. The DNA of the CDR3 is TGTGCCAGCAGCTTGAGCCAGACAAACACAGATACGCAGTATTTT. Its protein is CASSLSQTNTDTQYF.

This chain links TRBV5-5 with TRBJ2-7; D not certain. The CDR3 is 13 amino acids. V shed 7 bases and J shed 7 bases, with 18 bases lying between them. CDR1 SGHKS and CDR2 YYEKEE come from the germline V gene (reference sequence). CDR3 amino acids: CASFAQATSEQYF. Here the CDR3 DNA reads TGTGCCAGCTTCGCCCAGGCAACCTCGGAGCAGTACTTC.

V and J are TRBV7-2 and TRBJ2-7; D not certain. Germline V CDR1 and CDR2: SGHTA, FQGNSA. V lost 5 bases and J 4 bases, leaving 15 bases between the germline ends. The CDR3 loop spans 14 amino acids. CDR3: CASSVVLAGYEQYF. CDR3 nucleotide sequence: TGTGCCAGCAGCGTAGTCTTAGCCGGGTACGAGCAGTACTTC.

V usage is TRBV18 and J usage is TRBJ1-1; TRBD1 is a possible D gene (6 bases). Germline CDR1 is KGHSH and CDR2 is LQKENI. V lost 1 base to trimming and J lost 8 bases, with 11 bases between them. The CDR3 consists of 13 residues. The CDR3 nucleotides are TGTGCCAGCTCACCACAGGGGGTTGAGGAAGCTTTCTTT. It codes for CASSPQGVEEAFF.

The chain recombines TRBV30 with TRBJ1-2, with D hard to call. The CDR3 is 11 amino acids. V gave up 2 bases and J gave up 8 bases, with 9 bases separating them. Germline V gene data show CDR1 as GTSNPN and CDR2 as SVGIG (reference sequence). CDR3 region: CAWSPGPGYTF. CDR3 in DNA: TGTGCCTGGAGTCCAGGCCCCGGCTACACCTTC.

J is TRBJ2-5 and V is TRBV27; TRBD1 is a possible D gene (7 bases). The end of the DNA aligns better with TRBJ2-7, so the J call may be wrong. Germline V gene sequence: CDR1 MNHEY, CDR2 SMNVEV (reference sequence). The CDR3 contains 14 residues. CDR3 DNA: TGTGCCCCCTCTCGGCAGGGGGGCTCCTACGAGCAGTACTTC. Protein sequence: CAPSRQGGSYEQYF.

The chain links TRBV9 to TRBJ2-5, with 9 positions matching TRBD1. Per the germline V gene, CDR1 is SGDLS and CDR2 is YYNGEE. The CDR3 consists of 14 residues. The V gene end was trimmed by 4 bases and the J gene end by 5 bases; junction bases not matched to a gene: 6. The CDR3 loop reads CASSTGTGWETQYF. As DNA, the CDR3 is TGTGCCAGCAGCACGGGGACAGGGTGGGAGACCCAGTACTTC.

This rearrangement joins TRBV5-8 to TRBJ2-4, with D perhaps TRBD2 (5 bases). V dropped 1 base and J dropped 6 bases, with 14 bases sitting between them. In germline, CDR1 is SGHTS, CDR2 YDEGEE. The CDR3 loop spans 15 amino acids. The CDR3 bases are TGTGCCAGCAGCTTGACCCGGGCCGAGGGAAACATTCAGTACTTC. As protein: CASSLTRAEGNIQYF.

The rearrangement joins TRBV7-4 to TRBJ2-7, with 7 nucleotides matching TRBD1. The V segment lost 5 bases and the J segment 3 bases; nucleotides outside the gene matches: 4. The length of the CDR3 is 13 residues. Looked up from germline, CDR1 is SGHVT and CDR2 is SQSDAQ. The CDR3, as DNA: TGTGCCAGCAGCGGGGACAGCGGCTACGAGCAGTACTTC. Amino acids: CASSGDSGYEQYF.

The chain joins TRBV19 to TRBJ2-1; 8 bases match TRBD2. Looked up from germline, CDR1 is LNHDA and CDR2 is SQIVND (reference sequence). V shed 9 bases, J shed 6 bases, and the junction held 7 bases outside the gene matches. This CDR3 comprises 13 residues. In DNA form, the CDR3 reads TGTGCCAGCCGGGGGGGTTTAGGCAATGAGCAGTTCTTC. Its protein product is CASRGGLGNEQFF. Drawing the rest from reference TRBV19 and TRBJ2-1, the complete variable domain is DGGITQSPKYLFRKEGQNVTLSCEQNLNHDAMYWYRQDPGQGLRLIYYSQIVNDFQKGDIAEGYSVSREKKESFPLTVTSAQKNPTAFYLCASRGGLGNEQFFGPGTRLTVL.

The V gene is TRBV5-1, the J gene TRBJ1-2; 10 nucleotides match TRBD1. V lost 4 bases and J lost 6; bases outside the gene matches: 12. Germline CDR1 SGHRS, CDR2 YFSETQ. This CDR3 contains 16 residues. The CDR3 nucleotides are TGCGCCAGCAGCCTTAGCCGGACAGGGGGGGTGGATGGCTACACCTTC. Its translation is CASSLSRTGGVDGYTF. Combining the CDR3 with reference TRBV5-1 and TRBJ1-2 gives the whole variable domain KAGVTQTPRYLIKTRGQQVTLSCSPISGHRSVSWYQQTPGQGLQFLFEYFSETQRNKGNFPGRFSGRQFSNSRSEMNVSTLELGDSALYLCASSLSRTGGVDGYTFGSGTRLTVV.

This CDR3 reads CASSERQVYQPQHF. CDR3 nucleotides: TGTGCCAGCAGTGAACGACAGGTTTATCAGCCCCAGCATTTT. This rearrangement joins TRBV2 to TRBJ1-5; tentatively, D is TRBD1 (6 bases). The germline CDR1 and CDR2 sequences are SNHLY and FYNNEI. There are 14 residues in the CDR3. V was clipped by 2 bases and J by 5 bases, with 10 bases between them.

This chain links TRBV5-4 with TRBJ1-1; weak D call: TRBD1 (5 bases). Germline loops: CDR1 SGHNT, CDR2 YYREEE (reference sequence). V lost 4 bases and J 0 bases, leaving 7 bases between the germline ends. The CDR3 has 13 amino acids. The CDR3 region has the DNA TGTGCCAGCAGCCAGGGTGTGAACACTGAAGCTTTCTTT. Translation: CASSQGVNTEAFF.